The 2 T cell receptor beta chains presented below share a single source sample, sequenced in a study of blood T cell repertoires in COVID-19. Using immunoSEQ multiplex PCR, the repertoire was profiled, and TCRdb retains in-frame clones only, with some absent. This table has 200,000 to 250,000 clones, over 75% appearing once. Sequenced material: peripheral blood. The source is a woman in her 70s with COVID-19, enrolled during active disease.

This chain connects TRBV24-1 to TRBJ2-7; perhaps TRBD2 as D (5 bases). V was clipped by 4 bases and J by 3 bases, with 12 bases between them. CDR3 length equals 14 residues. The V gene's germline CDR1 is KGHDR and CDR2 SFDVKD. CDR3 in amino acids: CATSDHSRGYEQYF. The CDR3 coding sequence is TGTGCCACCAGTGACCACTCTCGGGGCTACGAGCAGTACTTC.

The V and J genes are TRBV18 and TRBJ1-1; D is ambiguous. Germline CDR1 and CDR2: KGHSH and LQKENI. The V end lost 3 bases, the J end lost 1 base, and 9 bases lay between the germline ends. The CDR3 loop spans 14 amino acids. The CDR3 region has the DNA TGTGCCAGCTCACCCGGGATTACGAACACTGAAGCTTTCTTT. Its protein is CASSPGITNTEAFF.